Following are 18 T cell receptor beta chains from one sample sequenced in a study of glioma-infiltrating T cells (dated by TCRdb to between 2015 and 2016). The listed sequencing device is Illumina MiSeq. TCR alpha and beta CDR3 regions were amplified with the iRepertoire nested amplicon-rescue multiplex PCR (arm-PCR) platform from RNA. TCRdb cleaned the public reads at Q25 with fastp, built clones with MiXCR and kept in-frame beta chains. Each entry merges the rows of one CDR3 protein and shows their most common DNA and genes. This sample holds about 400,000 distinct CDR3 sequences; 41% were observed only once. The ten biggest clones cover approximately 12% of the sample. Sequencing was performed on glioma tissue, nonneoplastic brain tissue, or PBMCs (not recorded which). The receptors here all came from a human donor with low-grade glioma or glioblastoma, undergoing nonglioma brain surgery, or in good health (not recorded which).

The chain uses TRBV20-1 and TRBJ2-1, with TRBD1 identical over 9 bases. V shed 6 bases, J shed 7 bases, and the junction held 10 bases outside the gene matches. CDR1 DFQATT and CDR2 SNEGSKA come from the germline V gene (reference sequence). CDR3 size: 14 residues. The CDR3 spells CSATRTGVSNEQFF. DNA of the CDR3: TGCAGTGCAACCAGGACAGGGGTTTCGAATGAGCAGTTCTTC.

This clonotype was recorded many times. The V and J genes are TRBV28 and TRBJ2-1, with 9 positions matching TRBD1. The CDR3 contains 14 residues. Germline loops: CDR1 MDHEN, CDR2 SYDVKM. V lost 5 bases and J lost 8; bases outside the gene matches: 7. This chain's CDR3 is CASSPWDRVYEQFF. DNA of the CDR3: TGTGCCAGCAGTCCCTGGGACAGGGTATATGAGCAGTTCTTC.

This clonotype was seen repeatedly, ten times or more. The rearrangement links TRBV12-3 or TRBV12-4 to TRBJ1-5, with a weak D call TRBD1 (5 bases). V dropped 6 bases and J dropped 3 bases, with 12 bases sitting between them. The CDR3 covers 14 residues. CDR3 residues: CASRGEGDNQPQHF. For the CDR3, the DNA is TGTGCCAGCAGGGGGGAAGGGGACAATCAGCCCCAGCATTTT.

The sample holds a few counts of this clonotype. The chain carries TRBV4-1 and TRBJ1-6, with no clear D. This CDR3 contains 15 residues. Germline V gene lookup returns CDR1 MGHRA and CDR2 YSYEKL. Trimming stripped 0 bases from V and 4 bases from J, with 7 bases between. DNA for the CDR3: TGCGCCAGCAGCCAAGATGGGAATTATAATTCACCCCTCCACTTT. Residues: CASSQDGNYNSPLHF.

The chain links TRBV4-3 to TRBJ2-7; D is unresolved. The CDR3 totals 15 residues. V lost 2 bases, J lost 3 bases, and 14 bases lay in between. CDR1 and CDR2 from the germline V gene are LGHNA and YSLEER. CDR3 nucleotide sequence: TGCGCCAGCAGCCAATACGGCCAGGTATTCTACGAGCAGTACTTC. Its translation is CASSQYGQVFYEQYF.

The genes are TRBV18 and TRBJ1-2; tentative D call: TRBD1 (6 bases). CDR3 length: 16 residues. V lost 2 bases and J lost 6, with 19 bases in between. Per germline, CDR1 KGHSH and CDR2 LQKENI. The CDR3 is CASSPIRGLDVDGYTF. The DNA of the CDR3 is TGTGCCAGCTCACCAATCAGGGGTCTGGATGTGGATGGCTACACCTTC.

This clonotype was picked up many times. The chain is built from TRBV7-2 and TRBJ2-5; D remains ambiguous. V was pared by 2 bases and J by 0 bases, with 4 bases between. Germline CDR1 reads SGHTA; CDR2 reads FQGNSA. The length of the CDR3 is 13 residues. CDR3 bases: TGTGCCAGCAGCTTAAGGTACCAAGAGACCCAGTACTTC. Translation: CASSLRYQETQYF.

A remark on this clonotype: In this CDR3 the conserved last residue, phenylalanine or tryptophan, is missing, so a read error is likely. This chain joins TRBV5-1 and TRBJ2-7; possibly TRBD2 for D (6 bases). This CDR3 is 14 amino acids long. The V end was cut by 2 bases, the J end by 6 bases, with 15 bases between. Per germline, CDR1 SGHRS and CDR2 YFSETQ. CDR3 nucleotide sequence: TGCGCCAGCAGCTTCCGGGACTTCTTTATCGAGCAGTACCTC. This gives the protein CASSFRDFFIEQYL.

This clonotype has ten or more counts. The CDR3 reads CASSLQGLWTEAFF. CDR3 nucleotide sequence: TGTGCCAGCAGTTTACAGGGGCTGTGGACTGAAGCTTTCTTT. V usage is TRBV27 and J usage is TRBJ1-1; D is perhaps TRBD1 (6 bases). The CDR3 runs 14 residues. V was trimmed by 2 bases and J by 5 bases, leaving 12 bases between them. Germline lookup yields CDR1 MNHEY and CDR2 SMNVEV (reference sequence).

This clonotype was picked up many times. The chain is built from TRBV6-4 and TRBJ2-2; 9 bases align to TRBD2. Trimming removed 4 bases from V and 2 bases from J; junction bases left unmatched: 8. Germline assignment: CDR1 MRHNA and CDR2 SNTAGT. This CDR3 has 17 amino acids. In DNA, the CDR3 is TGTGCCAGCAGTGTAGCGGGAGCCCCATTTAACACCGGGGAGCTGTTTTTT. Translating it yields CASSVAGAPFNTGELFF.

This clonotype was found a few times. CDR3 nucleotides: TGTGCCAGCAGCCAAGGGCACGACGGGACCTACGAGCAGTACTTC. This encodes CASSQGHDGTYEQYF. The chain employs TRBV3-1 and TRBJ2-7; D is perhaps TRBD2 (5 bases). This CDR3 region has 15 residues. CDR1 LGHDT and CDR2 YNNKEL come from the germline V gene (reference sequence). Trimming took off 1 base at V and 2 bases at J, with 12 bases between the two ends.

In the case of this clonotype: This may stem from a read error, because a much larger clone lies one nucleotide away. In DNA form, the CDR3 reads TGTGCCAGCAGCCTCAATCGGTACAGCACAGATACGCAGTATTTT. This codes for CASSLNRYSTDTQYF. This chain connects TRBV7-2 to TRBJ2-3; no reliable D call. Germline lookup yields CDR1 SGHTA and CDR2 FQGNSA. V was cut by 5 bases and J by 0 bases, with 12 bases left in between. The CDR3 runs 15 residues.

The rearrangement uses TRBV5-1 and TRBJ2-2, with 7 bases lining up with TRBD1. J lost 1 base, V lost 2 bases, and 5 bases had no gene match. The CDR3 extends over 16 amino acids. Germline V gene sequence: CDR1 SGHRS, CDR2 YFSETQ. The CDR3: CASSFQGDRNTGELFF. The CDR3 DNA reads as TGCGCCAGCAGCTTTCAGGGGGATAGGAACACCGGGGAGCTGTTTTTT.

This clonotype was counted once. The junction departs from germline at one end; a sequencing error may be responsible. V and J are TRBV6-2 or TRBV6-3 and TRBJ2-1; D might be TRBD2 (6 bases). The CDR3 runs to 16 residues. Looked up from germline, CDR1 is MNHEY and CDR2 is SVGEGT. The CDR3 nucleotides are TGCGCCAGCAGTCCACATACTAGAGGGAGGCCAAGGGAGCAGTTCTTC. Protein sequence: CASSPHTRGRPREQFF.

This clonotype was seen only a few times. The J gene is TRBJ1-5, the V gene TRBV15; TRBD1 matches at 7 bases. Germline lookup yields CDR1 LNHNV and CDR2 YYDKDF (reference sequence). The junction had 12 bases not matched to a gene; V was cut back by 7 bases and J by 3 bases. The CDR3 totals 16 residues. The CDR3 nucleotides read TGTGCCACCAAGGGGGCGAAAGGGGGATACAATCAGCCCCAGCATTTT. It is translated as CATKGAKGGYNQPQHF.

As regards this clonotype: Germline and junction disagree at one end, which may indicate a read error. J is TRBJ1-5 and V is TRBV2, with 8 bases that match TRBD1. Germline V gives CDR1 SNHLY, CDR2 FYNNEI. This CDR3 is 13 amino acids long. The CDR3 DNA sequence: TGTGCCAGCAGTGCACAGGGGGGACAGCTCCAGCATTTT. The encoded protein is CASSAQGGQLQHF.

The CDR3 here is CASSIGAGPGIQYF. The CDR3 DNA is TGTGCCAGTAGTATAGGGGCAGGGCCTGGCATTCAGTACTTC. This chain connects TRBV19 to TRBJ2-4, with D maybe TRBD1 (5 bases). This CDR3 comprises 14 residues. The V and J ends lost 1 base and 9 bases respectively, with 13 bases between them. Germline V gives CDR1 LNHDA, CDR2 SQIVND (reference sequence).

In its sample, this clonotype was seen a few times. The V call is TRBV2, the J call TRBJ2-1; D is undetermined. CDR3 length: 12 amino acids. V was pared by 4 bases and J by 10 bases, with 11 bases between. Germline V CDR1 and CDR2: SNHLY, FYNNEI. The CDR3 nucleotides read TGTGCCAGCAGTGTTACTTCTTACGAGCAGTTCTTC. Translated: CASSVTSYEQFF.